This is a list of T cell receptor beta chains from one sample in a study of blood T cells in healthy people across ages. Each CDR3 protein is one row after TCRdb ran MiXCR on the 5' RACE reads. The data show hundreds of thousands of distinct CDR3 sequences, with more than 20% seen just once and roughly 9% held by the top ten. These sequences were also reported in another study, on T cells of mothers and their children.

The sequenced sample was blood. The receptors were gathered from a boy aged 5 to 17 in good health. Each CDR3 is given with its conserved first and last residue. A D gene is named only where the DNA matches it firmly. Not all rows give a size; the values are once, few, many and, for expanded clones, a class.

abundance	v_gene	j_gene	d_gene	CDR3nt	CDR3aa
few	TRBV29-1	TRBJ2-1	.	TGCAGCGTTGAAGGGGGCAGGTACAATGAGCAGTTCTTC	CSVEGGRYNEQFF
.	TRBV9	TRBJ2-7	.	TGTGCCAGCAGCGGCCGGGACGGGAACTACGAGCAGTACTTC	CASSGRDGNYEQYF
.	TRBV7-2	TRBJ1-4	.	TGTGCCAGCAGCTGGGGTACCGTTAATGAAAAACTGTTTTTT	CASSWGTVNEKLFF
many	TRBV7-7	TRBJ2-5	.	TGTGCTAGCAGCCCAGGGAGGATTTGGCAAGAGACCCAGTACTTC	CASSPGRIWQETQYF
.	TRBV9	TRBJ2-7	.	TGTGCCAGCAGCGTAGCCTCATTCTCCTACGAGCAGTACTTC	CASSVASFSYEQYF
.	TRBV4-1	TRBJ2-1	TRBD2	TGCGCCAGCAGCCAAGTCCCCTCGCGGGAGCAGTACAATGAGCAGTTCTTC	CASSQVPSREQYNEQFF
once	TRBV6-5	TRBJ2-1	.	TGTGCCAGCAGTTATAGAGACATATCCTACAATGAGCAGTTCTTC	CASSYRDISYNEQFF
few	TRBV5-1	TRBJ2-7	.	TGCGCCAGCGGCCGGGACACCGATGGCGAGCAGTACTTC	CASGRDTDGEQYF
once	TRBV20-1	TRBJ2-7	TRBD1	TGCAGTGCTAGCACTTACAGGGGGCCGTACGAGCAGTACTTC	CSASTYRGPYEQYF
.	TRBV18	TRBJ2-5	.	TGTGCCAGCTCACCGGAAGGGGGATGGGAGACCCAGTACTTC	CASSPEGGWETQYF